This T cell receptor beta chain emerged from a study of persistence of HIV-infected CD4 T cells. Concerning this clone itself: Antigen specificity is unknown.

Study-wide results and limits: Proviral oligoclonality tracked with TCR oligoclonality within the same sorted cells.

Overlapping HIV-1 Gag 15-mer peptides at approximately 1 ug per peptide per mL were used. Sorted nonresponding memory CD4+ T cells were CD40L-negative, CD69-negative, CD45RO-high. PBMCs were depleted of CD8+ T cells before stimulation. A roughly 18-hour stimulation of CD8-depleted PBMCs used anti-CD28/CD49d costimulation, CD40-blocking antibody and enfuvirtide. CDR1 and CDR2 from the germline V gene are KGHSH and LQKENI. After removal of 10 bases from V and 5 bases from J, the junction contained 8 bases not matched to a gene. This CDR3 is built from 13 residues. Sequencing used immunoSEQ version 4 in survey mode. Here immunoSEQ multiplex PCR was the method, and the copy in TCRdb shows in-frame clones only, minus some. The profile shows tens of thousands of clones, approximately 80% of them singletons.

The input for sequencing was CD4+ T cells sorted from PBMCs after roughly 17-hour stimulation, taken from a patient who received antiretroviral therapy. The V and J genes are TRBV18 and TRBJ1-1; TRBD1 matches 9 bases. The clonotype originates from an adult man with HIV who was CMV-seropositive. CDR3 protein: CATLQGAGTEAFF. The CDR3 coding sequence is TGTGCCACCCTACAGGGGGCAGGGACTGAAGCTTTCTTT.